This T cell receptor (beta chain) was found in a study of T cells after yellow fever vaccination. Study-level findings and limits: Contaminants from the bulk population, in the form of abundant clonotypes, could be found in FACS-sorted repertoires. The secondary response showed a weaker magnitude and a faster peak, day 5 versus 15.

A remark on this clonotype: Antigen specificity is unknown. This clone may be a read error of a much larger clone one base away.

TCRdb recomputed calls from the 5' RACE reads with MiXCR, one row per CDR3 protein. The sample shows about 260,000 distinct CDR3 sequences, 13% of them seen only once. The CDR3 is 14 amino acids. The V call is TRBV12-3 or TRBV12-4, the J call TRBJ2-7; the D is unclear. The receptor was derived from a young man who received the YFV17D yellow fever vaccine. This sample comprised CD4+ T cells sorted from PBMCs, obtained 45 days after the yellow fever booster vaccination. The CDR3 protein is CASAAVRQSCEQYF. CDR3 nucleotide sequence: TGTGCCAGCGCGGCTGTTCGTCAGTCCTGCGAGCAGTACTTC.